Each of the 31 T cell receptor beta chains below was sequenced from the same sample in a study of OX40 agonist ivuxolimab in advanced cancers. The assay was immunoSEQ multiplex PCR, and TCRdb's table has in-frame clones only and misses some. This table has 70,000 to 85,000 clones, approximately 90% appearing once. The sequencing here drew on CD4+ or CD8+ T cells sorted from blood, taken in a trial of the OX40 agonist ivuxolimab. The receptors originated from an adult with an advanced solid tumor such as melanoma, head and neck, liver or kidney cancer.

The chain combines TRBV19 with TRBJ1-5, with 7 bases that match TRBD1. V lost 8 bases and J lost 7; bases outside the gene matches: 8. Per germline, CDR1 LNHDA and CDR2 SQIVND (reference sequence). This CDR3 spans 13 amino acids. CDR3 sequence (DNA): TGTGCCAGTTCACAGGGGAAAGGGCAGCCCCAGCATTTT. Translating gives CASSQGKGQPQHF.

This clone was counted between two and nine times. For the CDR3, the DNA is TGTGCCAGCAGTGAAGAGCCAGGTCAGGAGACCCAGTACTTC. This sequence encodes CASSEEPGQETQYF. The chain has TRBV2 and TRBJ2-5; no clear D gene. Germline V CDR1 and CDR2: SNHLY, FYNNEI. This CDR3 spans 14 amino acids. Between the trimmed V and J ends, which lost 1 base and 5 bases, there was a span of 11 bases.

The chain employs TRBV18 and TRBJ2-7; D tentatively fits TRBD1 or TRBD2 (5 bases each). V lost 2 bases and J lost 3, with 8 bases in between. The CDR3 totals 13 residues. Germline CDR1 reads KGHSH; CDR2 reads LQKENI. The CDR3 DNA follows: TGTGCCAGCTCACCAGGGGGATTCTACGAGCAGTACTTC. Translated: CASSPGGFYEQYF.

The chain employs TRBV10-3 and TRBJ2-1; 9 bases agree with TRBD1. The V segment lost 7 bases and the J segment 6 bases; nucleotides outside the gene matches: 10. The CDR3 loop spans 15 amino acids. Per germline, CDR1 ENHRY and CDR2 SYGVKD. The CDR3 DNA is TGTGCCATCACTCCGGGACAGGGTAGCCCCAATGAGCAGTTCTTC. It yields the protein CAITPGQGSPNEQFF.

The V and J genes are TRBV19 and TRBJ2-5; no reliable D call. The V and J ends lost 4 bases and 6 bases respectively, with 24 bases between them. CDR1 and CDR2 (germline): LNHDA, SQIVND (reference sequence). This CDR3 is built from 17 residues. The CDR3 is CASSSPTDGPGVKTQYF. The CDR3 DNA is TGTGCCAGTAGTAGCCCTACGGACGGCCCGGGTGTGAAGACCCAGTACTTC.

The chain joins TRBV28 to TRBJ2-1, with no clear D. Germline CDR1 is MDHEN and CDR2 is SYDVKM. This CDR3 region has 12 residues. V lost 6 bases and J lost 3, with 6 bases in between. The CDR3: CASSLNYNEQFF. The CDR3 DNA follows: TGTGCCAGCAGCCTCAACTACAATGAGCAGTTCTTC.

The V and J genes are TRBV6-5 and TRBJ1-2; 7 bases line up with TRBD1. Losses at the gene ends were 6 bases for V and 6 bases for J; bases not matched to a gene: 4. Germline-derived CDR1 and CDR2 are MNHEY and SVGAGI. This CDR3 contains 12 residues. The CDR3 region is CASRRGPHGYTF. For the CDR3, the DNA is TGTGCCAGCAGGAGGGGGCCCCATGGCTACACCTTC.

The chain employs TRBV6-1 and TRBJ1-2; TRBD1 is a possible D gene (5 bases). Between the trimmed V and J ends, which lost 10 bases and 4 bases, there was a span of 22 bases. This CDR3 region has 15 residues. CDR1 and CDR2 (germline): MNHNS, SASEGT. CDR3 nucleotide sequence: TGTGCCACTCAGGAAAAGGGGATTAGACTCTATGGCTACACCTTC. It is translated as CATQEKGIRLYGYTF.

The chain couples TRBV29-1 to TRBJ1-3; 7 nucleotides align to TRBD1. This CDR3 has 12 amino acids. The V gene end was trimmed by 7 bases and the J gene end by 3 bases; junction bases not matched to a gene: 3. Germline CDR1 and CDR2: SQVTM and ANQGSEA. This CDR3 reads CSAWDSGNTIYF. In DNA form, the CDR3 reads TGCAGCGCATGGGACAGTGGAAACACCATATATTTT.

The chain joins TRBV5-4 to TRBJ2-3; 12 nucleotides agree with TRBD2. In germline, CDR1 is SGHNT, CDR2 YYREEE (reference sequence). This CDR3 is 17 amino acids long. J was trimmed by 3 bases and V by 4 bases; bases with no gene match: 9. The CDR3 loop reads CASSTKTGTSGTDTQYF. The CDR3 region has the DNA TGTGCCAGCAGCACCAAAACCGGGACTAGCGGGACAGATACGCAGTATTTT.

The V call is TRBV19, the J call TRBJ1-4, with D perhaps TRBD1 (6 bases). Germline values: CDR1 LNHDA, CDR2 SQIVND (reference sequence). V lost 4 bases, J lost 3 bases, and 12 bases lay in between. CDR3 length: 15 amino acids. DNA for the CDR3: TGTGCCAGTAGTAGGTCGGGGGCGTCTAATGAAAAACTGTTTTTT. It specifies CASSRSGASNEKLFF.

CDR3 loop: CASSWEPGATYGEQYF. In nucleotides, the CDR3 is TGTGCCAGCAGCTGGGAACCCGGGGCAACGTATGGAGAGCAGTACTTC. The J gene is TRBJ2-7, the V gene TRBV11-2; D might be TRBD1 or TRBD2, each matching 5 bases. CDR3 length: 16 amino acids. Germline CDR1 and CDR2: SGHAT and FQNNGV. Trimming stripped 4 bases from V and 7 bases from J, with 23 bases between. Variable domain in full (rest from reference TRBV11-2 and TRBJ2-7): EAGVAQSPRYKIIEKRQSVAFWCNPISGHATLYWYQQILGQGPKLLIQFQNNGVVDDSQLPKDRFSAERLKGVDSTLKIQPAKLEDSAVYLCASSWEPGATYGEQYFGPGTRLTVT.

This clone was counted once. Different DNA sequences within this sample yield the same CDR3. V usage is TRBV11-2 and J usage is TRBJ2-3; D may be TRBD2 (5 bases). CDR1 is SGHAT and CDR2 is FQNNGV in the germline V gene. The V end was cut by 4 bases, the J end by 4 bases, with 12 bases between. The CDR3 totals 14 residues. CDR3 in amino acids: CASSYSVASDTQYF. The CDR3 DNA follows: TGTGCCAGCAGCTATAGCGTGGCCTCAGATACGCAGTATTTT.

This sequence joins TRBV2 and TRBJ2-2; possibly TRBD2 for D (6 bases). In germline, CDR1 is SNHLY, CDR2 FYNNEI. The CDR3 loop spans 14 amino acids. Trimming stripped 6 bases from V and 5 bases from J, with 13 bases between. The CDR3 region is CASRGGEWTGELFF. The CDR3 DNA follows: TGTGCCAGCAGGGGGGGTGAGTGGACCGGGGAGCTGTTTTTT. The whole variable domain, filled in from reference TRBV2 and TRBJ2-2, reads EPEVTQTPSHQVTQMGQEVILRCVPISNHLYFYWYRQILGQKVEFLVSFYNNEISEKSEIFDDQFSVERPDGSNFTLKIRSTKLEDSAMYFCASRGGEWTGELFFGEGSRLTVL.

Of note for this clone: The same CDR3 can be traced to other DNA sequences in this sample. The CDR3 sequence is CASSEAQGGTGASEQYF. The CDR3 bases are TGTGCCAGCAGTGAAGCGCAAGGCGGGACAGGGGCGTCCGAACAGTACTTC. The rearrangement links TRBV2 to TRBJ2-7; 10 bases are shared with TRBD1. The CDR3 has 17 amino acids. From germline, CDR1 is SNHLY and CDR2 FYNNEI. With 0 bases clipped from V and 10 bases from J, the junction kept 15 bases outside the gene matches.

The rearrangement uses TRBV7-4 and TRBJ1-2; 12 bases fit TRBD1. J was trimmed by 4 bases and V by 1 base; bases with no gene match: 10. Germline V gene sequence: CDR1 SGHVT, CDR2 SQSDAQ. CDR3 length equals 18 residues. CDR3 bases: TGTGCCAGCAGCTTAGGGGGACAGGGGGCTATCAGATGCTATGGCTACACCTTC. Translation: CASSLGGQGAIRCYGYTF.

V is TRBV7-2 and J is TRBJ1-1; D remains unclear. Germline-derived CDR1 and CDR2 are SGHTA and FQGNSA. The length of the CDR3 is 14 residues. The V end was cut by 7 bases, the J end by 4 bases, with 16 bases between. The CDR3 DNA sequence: TGTGCCAGCATTCTTTCGGGGTGGGGCACTGAAGCTTTCTTT. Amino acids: CASILSGWGTEAFF.

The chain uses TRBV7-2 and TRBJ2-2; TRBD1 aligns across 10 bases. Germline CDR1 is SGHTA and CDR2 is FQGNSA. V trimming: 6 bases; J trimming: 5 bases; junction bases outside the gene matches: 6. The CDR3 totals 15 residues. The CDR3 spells CASRSDRGKTGELFF. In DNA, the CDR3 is TGTGCCAGCAGGTCGGACAGGGGGAAAACCGGGGAGCTGTTTTTT.

CDR3 residues: CSVAQGGNGYTF. The CDR3 DNA sequence: TGCAGCGTTGCACAGGGTGGGAATGGCTACACCTTC. The chain carries TRBV29-1 and TRBJ1-2, with D maybe TRBD1 (6 bases). This CDR3 comprises 12 residues. Germline lookup yields CDR1 SQVTM and CDR2 ANQGSEA. Trimming removed 4 bases at V and 6 bases at J, with 12 bases between.

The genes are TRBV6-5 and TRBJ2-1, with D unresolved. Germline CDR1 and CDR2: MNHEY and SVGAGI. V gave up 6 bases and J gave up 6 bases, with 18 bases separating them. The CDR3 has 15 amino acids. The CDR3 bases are TGTGCCAGCAGCCGCGGATTAAGGGATGGCAATGAGCAGTTCTTC. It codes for CASSRGLRDGNEQFF.

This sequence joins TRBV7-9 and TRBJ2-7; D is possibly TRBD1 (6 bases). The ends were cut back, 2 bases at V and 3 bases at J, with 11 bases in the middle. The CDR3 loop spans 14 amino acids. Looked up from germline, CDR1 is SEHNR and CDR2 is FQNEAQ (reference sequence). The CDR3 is CASSLQGSNYEQYF. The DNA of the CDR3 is TGTGCCAGCAGCTTACAGGGGTCCAACTACGAGCAGTACTTC. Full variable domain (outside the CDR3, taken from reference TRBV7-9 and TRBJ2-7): DTGVSQNPRHKITKRGQNVTFRCDPISEHNRLYWYRQTLGQGPEFLTYFQNEAQLEKSRLLSDRFSAERPKGSFSTLEIQRTEQGDSAMYLCASSLQGSNYEQYFGPGTRLTVT.

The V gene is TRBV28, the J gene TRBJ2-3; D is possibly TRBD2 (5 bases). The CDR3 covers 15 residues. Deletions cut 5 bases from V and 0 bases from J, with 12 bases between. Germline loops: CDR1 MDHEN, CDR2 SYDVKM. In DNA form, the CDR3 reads TGTGCCAGCAGTGAAGACTACTCTAGCACAGATACGCAGTATTTT. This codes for CASSEDYSSTDTQYF.

The CDR3 reads CASRPGSLDEKLFF. The CDR3 bases are TGTGCCAGCAGACCCGGGTCTCTCGATGAAAAACTGTTTTTT. V gene TRBV11-2 combines with J gene TRBJ1-4; D is ambiguous. The ends were cut back, 6 bases at V and 6 bases at J, with 14 bases in the middle. Germline values: CDR1 SGHAT, CDR2 FQNNGV. There are 14 residues in the CDR3. Full variable domain (outside the CDR3, taken from reference TRBV11-2 and TRBJ1-4): EAGVAQSPRYKIIEKRQSVAFWCNPISGHATLYWYQQILGQGPKLLIQFQNNGVVDDSQLPKDRFSAERLKGVDSTLKIQPAKLEDSAVYLCASRPGSLDEKLFFGSGTQLSVL.

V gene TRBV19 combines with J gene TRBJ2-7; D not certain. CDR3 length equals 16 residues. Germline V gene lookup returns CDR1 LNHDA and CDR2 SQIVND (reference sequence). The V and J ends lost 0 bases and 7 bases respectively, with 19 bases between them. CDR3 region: CASSIDLRTLKGEQYF. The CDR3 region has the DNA TGTGCCAGTAGTATAGATCTGCGGACCTTGAAGGGTGAGCAGTACTTC.

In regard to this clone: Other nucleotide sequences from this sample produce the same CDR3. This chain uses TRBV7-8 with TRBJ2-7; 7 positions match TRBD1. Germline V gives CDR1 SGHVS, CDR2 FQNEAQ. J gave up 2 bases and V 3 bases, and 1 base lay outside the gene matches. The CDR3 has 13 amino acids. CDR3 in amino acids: CASSLGQPYEQYF. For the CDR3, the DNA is TGTGCCAGCAGCTTGGGACAGCCCTACGAGCAGTACTTC.

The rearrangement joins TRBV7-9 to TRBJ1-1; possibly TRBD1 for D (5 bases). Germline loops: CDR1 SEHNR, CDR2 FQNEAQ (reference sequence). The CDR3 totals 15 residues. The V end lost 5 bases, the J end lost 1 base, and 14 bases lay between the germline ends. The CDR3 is CASSPGPATNTEAFF. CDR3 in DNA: TGTGCCAGCAGCCCAGGGCCCGCTACGAACACTGAAGCTTTCTTT.

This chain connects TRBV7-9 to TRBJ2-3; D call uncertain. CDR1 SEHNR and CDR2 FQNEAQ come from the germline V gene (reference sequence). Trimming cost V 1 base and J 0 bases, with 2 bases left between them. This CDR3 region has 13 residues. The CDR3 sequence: CASSLGSTDTQYF. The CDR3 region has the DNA TGTGCCAGCAGCTTAGGTAGCACAGATACGCAGTATTTT.

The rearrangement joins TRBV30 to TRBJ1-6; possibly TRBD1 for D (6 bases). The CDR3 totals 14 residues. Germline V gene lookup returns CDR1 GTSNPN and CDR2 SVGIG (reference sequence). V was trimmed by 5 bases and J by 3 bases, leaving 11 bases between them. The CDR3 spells CAWGRDIYNSPLHF. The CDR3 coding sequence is TGTGCCTGGGGCCGGGACATCTATAATTCACCCCTCCACTTT.

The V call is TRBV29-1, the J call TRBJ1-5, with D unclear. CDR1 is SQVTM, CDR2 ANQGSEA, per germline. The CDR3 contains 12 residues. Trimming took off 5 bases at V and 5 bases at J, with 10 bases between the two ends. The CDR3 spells CSVRGKDQPQHF. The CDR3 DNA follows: TGCAGCGTTCGAGGTAAGGATCAGCCCCAGCATTTT.

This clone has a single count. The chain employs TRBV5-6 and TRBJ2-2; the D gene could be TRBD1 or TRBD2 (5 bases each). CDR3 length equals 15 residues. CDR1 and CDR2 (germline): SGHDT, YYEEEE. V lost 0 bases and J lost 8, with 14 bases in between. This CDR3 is CASSLAGTVLGELFF. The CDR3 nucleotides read TGTGCCAGCAGCTTGGCCGGGACGGTACTAGGGGAGCTGTTTTTT.

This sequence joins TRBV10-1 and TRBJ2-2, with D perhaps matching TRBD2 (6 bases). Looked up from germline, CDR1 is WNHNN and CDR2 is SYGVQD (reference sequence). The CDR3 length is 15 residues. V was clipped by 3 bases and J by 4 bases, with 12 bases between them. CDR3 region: CASSDPGDGTGELFF. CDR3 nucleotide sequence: TGCGCCAGCAGTGATCCGGGAGACGGCACCGGGGAGCTGTTTTTT.